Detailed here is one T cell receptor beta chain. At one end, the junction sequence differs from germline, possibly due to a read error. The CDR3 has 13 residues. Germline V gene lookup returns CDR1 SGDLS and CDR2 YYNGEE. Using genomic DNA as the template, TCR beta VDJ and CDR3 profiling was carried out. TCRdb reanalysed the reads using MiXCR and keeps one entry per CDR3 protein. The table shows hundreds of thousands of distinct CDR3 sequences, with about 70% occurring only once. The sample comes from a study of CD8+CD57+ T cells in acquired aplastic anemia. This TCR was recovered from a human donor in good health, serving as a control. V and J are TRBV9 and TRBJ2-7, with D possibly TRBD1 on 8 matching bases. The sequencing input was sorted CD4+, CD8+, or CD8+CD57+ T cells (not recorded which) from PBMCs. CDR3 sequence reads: CAISATATGDYNF. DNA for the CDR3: TGTGCCATCAGCGCAACGGCGACAGGGGACTACAATTTC.